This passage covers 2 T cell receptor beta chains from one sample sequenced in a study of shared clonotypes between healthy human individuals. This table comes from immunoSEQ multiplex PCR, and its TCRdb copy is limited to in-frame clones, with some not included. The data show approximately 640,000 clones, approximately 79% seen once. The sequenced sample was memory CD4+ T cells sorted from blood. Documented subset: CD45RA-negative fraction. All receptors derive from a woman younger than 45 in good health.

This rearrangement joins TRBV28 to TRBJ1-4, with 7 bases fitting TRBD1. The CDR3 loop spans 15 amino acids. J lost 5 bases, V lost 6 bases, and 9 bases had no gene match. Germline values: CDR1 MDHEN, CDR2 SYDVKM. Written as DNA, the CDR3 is TGTGCCAGCAGGAGGGAGGGGACAGAAAATGAAAAACTGTTTTTT. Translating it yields CASRREGTENEKLFF.

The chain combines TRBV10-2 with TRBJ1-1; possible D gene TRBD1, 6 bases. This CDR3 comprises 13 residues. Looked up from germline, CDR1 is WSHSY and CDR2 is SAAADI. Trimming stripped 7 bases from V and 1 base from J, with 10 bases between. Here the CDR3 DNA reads TGCGCCAGCAACCTACAGGGGAACACTGAAGCTTTCTTT. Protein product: CASNLQGNTEAFF.